One T cell receptor (beta chain) is described in this entry. In its sample, this clone was seen a few times. Its antigen is still unknown. Within one base of it there is no much larger clone, and no base qualities were kept. The CDR3 runs 14 residues from the cysteine to the phenylalanine. Only the CDR3 region is kept as DNA, spanning 42 bases read in frame from base 1. From a lookup of the germline V gene, CDR1 and CDR2 are SGDLS and YYNGEE. V drops 2 bases and J drops 5 bases, leaving 13 bases in between. Donors formed part of the validation cohort, which comprised 120 subjects and was distinct from the first cohort of over 500 subjects. The data belong to a study of cytomegalovirus exposure and HLA in healthy donors (dated by TCRdb to about 2017). For the study in its entirety: The roughly 670 repertoires of the first cohort and the 110 or so validation repertoires were produced on the same platform, according to a later analysis. The study aimed to test whether cataloging public T cell receptors could reveal signatures of past pathogen exposure. Along with the approximately 650-subject first cohort, a separate validation cohort of over 90 different subjects was used. To predict cytomegalovirus infection status, the study brought together high-throughput TCR immunosequencing, statistical association of individual TCRs with disease status, and machine learning. What the research found in general, with its limitations: According to the authors, the approach could potentially be generalized to other disease states and immunological phenotypes. A few of the identified cytomegalovirus-associated TCR beta chains were confirmed in vitro to be specific for cytomegalovirus antigens. While some public TCRs were present in many individuals, most TCR sequences turned up only very rarely across donors. Subsequent analysis determined that TCRs grouped into clusters in the first cohort also showed a tendency toward co-occurrence across the 90 to 150 validation repertoires, and approximately 93% of cluster scores exceeded 0. The validation cohort had no HLA typing available for a later analysis, so co-occurrence within that cohort was assessed over all 130 or so repertoires. The study listed approximately 160 TCR beta chains as associated with cytomegalovirus. The classifier was reported to diagnose cytomegalovirus status with high specificity and sensitivity in both the original cohort and the validation cohort.

Library preparation employed the immunoSEQ multiplex PCR assay. The paper's data handling went like this. To diagnose cytomegalovirus status from the catalog of TCR beta chain sequences, a statistical classification framework was built. Imported from immuneACCESS, the table was reduced by TCRdb to in-frame sequences with V and J called. These copies leave out some clones; in studies compared against another copy, an unresolved V gene accounts for under half, and the cause of the remainder is not known. V, J and clone size are taken as reported in that table, and D and trimming were inferred from the DNA itself. Present in this sample are some 170,000 clones, around nine tenths of which were seen just once. The ten largest clonotypes hold less than 3% of the sample.

This chain is built from TRBV9 and TRBJ1-1, with the D gene not clear enough to name. The source of this sequence is a man aged 18-30 years in good health and CMV-seropositive. Sequencing was performed on PBMCs. The CDR3: CASSVTESWTEAFF. In nucleotide form, the sequence is TGTGCCAGCAGCGTTACAGAATCGTGGACTGAAGCTTTCTTT. Reference TRBV9 and TRBJ1-1 proteins supply the regions before and after the CDR3; the full variable domain is: DSGVTQTPKHLITATGQRVTLRCSPRSGDLSVYWYQQSLDQGLQFLIQYYNGEERAKGNILERFSAQQFPDLHSELNLSSLELGDSALYFCASSVTESWTEAFFGQGTRLTVV.